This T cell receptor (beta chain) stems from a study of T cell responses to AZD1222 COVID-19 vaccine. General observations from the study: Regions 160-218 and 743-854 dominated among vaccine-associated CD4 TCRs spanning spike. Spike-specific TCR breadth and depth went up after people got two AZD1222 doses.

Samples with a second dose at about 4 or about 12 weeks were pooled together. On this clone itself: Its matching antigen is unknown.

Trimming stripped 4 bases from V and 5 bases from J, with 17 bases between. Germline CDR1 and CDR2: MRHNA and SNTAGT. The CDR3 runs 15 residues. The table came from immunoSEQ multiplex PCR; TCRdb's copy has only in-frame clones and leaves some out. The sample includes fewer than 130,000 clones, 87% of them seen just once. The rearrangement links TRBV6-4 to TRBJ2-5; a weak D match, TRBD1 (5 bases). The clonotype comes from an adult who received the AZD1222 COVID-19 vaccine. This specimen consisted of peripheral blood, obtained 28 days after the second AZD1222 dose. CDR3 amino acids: CASSVLRAKGETQYF. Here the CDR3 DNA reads TGTGCCAGCAGTGTATTAAGGGCGAAGGGGGAGACCCAGTACTTC.